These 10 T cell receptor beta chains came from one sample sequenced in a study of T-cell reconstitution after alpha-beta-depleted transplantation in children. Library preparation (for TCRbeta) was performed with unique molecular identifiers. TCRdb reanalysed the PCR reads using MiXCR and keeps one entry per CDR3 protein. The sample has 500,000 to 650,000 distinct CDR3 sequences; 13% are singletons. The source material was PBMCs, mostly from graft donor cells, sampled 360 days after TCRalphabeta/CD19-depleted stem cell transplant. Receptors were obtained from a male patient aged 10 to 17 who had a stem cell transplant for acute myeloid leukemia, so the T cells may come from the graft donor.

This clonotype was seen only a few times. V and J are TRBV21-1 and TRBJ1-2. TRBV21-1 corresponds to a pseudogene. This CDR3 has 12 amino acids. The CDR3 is CASSASGYGYTF. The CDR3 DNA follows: TGTGCCAGCAGTGCCTCAGGCTATGGCTACACCTTC.

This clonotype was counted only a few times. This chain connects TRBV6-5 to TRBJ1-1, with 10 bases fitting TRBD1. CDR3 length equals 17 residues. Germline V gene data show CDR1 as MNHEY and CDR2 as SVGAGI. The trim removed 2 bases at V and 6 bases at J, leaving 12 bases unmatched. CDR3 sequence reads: CASSYGSGTGAESEAFF. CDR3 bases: TGTGCCAGCAGTTACGGGTCCGGGACAGGGGCAGAGTCTGAAGCTTTCTTT.

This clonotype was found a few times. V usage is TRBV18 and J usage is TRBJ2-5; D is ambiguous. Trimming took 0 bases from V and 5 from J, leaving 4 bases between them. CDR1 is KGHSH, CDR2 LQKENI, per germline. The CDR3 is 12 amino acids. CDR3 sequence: CASSPPVETQYF. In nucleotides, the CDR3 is TGTGCCAGCTCACCACCTGTTGAGACCCAGTACTTC.

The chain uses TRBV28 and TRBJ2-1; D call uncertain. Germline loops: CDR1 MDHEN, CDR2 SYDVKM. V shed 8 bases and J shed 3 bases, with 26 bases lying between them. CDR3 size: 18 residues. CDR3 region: CASCLTDSTRKYYNEQFF. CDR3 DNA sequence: TGTGCCAGCTGCTTAACAGACTCCACAAGGAAATACTACAATGAGCAGTTCTTC.

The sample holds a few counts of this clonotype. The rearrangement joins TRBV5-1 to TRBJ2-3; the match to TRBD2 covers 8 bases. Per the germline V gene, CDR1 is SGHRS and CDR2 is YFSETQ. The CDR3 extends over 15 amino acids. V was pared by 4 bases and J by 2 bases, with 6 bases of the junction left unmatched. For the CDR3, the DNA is TGCGCCAGCAGCCAACTGACTAGCGCCACAGATACGCAGTATTTT. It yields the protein CASSQLTSATDTQYF. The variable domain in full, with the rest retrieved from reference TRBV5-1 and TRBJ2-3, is KAGVTQTPRYLIKTRGQQVTLSCSPISGHRSVSWYQQTPGQGLQFLFEYFSETQRNKGNFPGRFSGRQFSNSRSEMNVSTLELGDSALYLCASSQLTSATDTQYFGPGTRLTVL.

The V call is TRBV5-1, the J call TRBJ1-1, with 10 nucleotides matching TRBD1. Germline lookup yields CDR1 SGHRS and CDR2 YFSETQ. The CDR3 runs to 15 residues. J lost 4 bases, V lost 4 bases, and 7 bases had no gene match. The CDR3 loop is CASSRDRGSSTEAFF. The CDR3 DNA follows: TGCGCCAGCAGCCGGGACAGGGGCAGCAGCACTGAAGCTTTCTTT. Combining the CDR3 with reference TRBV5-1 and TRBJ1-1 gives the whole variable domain KAGVTQTPRYLIKTRGQQVTLSCSPISGHRSVSWYQQTPGQGLQFLFEYFSETQRNKGNFPGRFSGRQFSNSRSEMNVSTLELGDSALYLCASSRDRGSSTEAFFGQGTRLTVV.

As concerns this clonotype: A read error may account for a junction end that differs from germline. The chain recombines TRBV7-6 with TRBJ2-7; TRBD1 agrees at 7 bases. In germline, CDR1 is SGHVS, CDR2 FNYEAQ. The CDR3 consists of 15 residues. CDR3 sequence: CAISSGQPSSYEQYF. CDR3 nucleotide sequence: TGTGCCATCAGCTCGGGACAGCCTAGCTCCTACGAGCAGTACTTC.

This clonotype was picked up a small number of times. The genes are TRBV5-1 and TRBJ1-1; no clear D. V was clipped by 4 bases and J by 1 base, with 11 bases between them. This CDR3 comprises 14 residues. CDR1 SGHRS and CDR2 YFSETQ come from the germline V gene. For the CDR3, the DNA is TGCGCCAGCAGCCCACAGACCGCGAACACTGAAGCTTTCTTT. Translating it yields CASSPQTANTEAFF.

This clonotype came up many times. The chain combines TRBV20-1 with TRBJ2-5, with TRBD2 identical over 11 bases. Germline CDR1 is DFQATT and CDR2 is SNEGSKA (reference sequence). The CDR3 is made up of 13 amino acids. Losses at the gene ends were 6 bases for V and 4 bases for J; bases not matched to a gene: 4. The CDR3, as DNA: TGCAGTGCACACGGACTAGCGGGAGAGACCCAGTACTTC. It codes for CSAHGLAGETQYF.

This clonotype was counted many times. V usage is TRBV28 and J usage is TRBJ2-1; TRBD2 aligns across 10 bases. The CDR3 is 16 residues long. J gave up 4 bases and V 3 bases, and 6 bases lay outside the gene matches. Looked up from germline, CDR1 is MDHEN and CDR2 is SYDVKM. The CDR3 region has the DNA TGTGCCAGCAGTTTGTCTAGCGGGAGTTTGTACAATGAGCAGTTCTTC. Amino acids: CASSLSSGSLYNEQFF. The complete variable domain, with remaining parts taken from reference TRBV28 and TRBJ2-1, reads DVKVTQSSRYLVKRTGEKVFLECVQDMDHENMFWYRQDPGLGLRLIYFSYDVKMKEKGDIPEGYSVSREKKERFSLILESASTNQTSMYLCASSLSSGSLYNEQFFGPGTRLTVL.